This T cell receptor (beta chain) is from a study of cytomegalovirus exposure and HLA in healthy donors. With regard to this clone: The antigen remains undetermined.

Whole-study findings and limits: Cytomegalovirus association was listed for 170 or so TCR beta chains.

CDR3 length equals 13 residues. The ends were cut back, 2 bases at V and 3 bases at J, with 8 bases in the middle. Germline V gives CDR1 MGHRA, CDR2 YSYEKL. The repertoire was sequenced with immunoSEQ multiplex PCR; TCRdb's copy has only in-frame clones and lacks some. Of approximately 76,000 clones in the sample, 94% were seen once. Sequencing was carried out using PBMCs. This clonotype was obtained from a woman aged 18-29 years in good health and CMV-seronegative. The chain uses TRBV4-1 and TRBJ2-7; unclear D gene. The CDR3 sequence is CASSQRVNYEQYF. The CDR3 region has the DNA TGCGCCAGCAGCCAAAGAGTAAACTACGAGCAGTACTTC.